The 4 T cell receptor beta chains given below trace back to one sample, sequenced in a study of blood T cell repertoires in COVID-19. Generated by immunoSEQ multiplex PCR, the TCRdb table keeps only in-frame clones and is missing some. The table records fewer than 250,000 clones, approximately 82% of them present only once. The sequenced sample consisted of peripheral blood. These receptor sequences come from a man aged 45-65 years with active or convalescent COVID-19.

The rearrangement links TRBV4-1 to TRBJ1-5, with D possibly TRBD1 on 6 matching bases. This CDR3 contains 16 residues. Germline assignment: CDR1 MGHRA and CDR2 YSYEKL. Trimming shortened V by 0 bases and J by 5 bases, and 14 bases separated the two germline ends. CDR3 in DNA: TGCGCCAGCAGCCAAGACGGGACAACTGCCTATCAGCCCCAGCATTTT. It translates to CASSQDGTTAYQPQHF.

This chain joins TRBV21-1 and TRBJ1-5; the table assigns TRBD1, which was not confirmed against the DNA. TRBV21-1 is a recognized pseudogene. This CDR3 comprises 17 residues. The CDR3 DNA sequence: TGTGCCATCCTCAGGTCAAGGGGGCGATATAGCAATCAGCCCCAGCATTTT. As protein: CAILRSRGRYSNQPQHF.

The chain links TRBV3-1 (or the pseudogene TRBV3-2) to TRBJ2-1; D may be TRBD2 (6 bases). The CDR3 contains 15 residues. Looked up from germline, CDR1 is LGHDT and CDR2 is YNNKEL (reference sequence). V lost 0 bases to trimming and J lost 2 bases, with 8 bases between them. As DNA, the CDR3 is TGTGCCAGCAGCCAAGACGCGGGGACCTACAATGAGCAGTTCTTC. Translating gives CASSQDAGTYNEQFF.

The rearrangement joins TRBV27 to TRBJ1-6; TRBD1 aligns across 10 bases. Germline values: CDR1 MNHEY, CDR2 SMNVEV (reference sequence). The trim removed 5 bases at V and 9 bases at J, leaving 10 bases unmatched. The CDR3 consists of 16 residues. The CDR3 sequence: CASSPREDRGSSPLHF. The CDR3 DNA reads TGTGCCAGCAGTCCGCGCGAGGACAGGGGGAGTTCACCCCTCCACTTT.